Shown below are 31 T cell receptor beta chains from a single sample sequenced in a study of T-cell memory formation after mild COVID-19. In TCRdb, the 5' RACE reads were re-called with MiXCR into one record per CDR3 protein. This table holds about 81,000 distinct CDR3 sequences, roughly 23% found once. Input material: PBMCs or a T cell subset sorted from them (not recorded which). The receptor source for this set is a young man who had mild COVID-19 (a few samples of this study predate the infection). Cell type and time point are not known.

This clonotype has just a few counts. The chain is built from TRBV13 and TRBJ2-7; 12 nucleotides align to TRBD1. CDR1 is PRHDT, CDR2 FYEKMQ, per germline (reference sequence). This CDR3 has 14 residues. Trimming took 5 bases from V and 6 from J; bases not matched to a gene: 5. The CDR3 loop reads CASSPRDRGLEQYV. The CDR3 DNA reads as TGTGCCAGCAGCCCCCGGGACAGGGGGCTCGAGCAGTACGTC.

The CDR3 nucleotides read TGCGCCAGCAGCCCTCGGGACACTCCCACCGGGGAGCTGTTTTTT. Translating it yields CASSPRDTPTGELFF. This chain connects TRBV4-1 to TRBJ2-2; D may be TRBD1 (6 bases). CDR3 length equals 15 residues. V was pared by 4 bases and J by 4 bases, with 13 bases between. Germline V gives CDR1 MGHRA, CDR2 YSYEKL.

The chain employs TRBV7-9 and TRBJ2-7; TRBD1 agrees at 10 bases. CDR3 length: 16 amino acids. The V gene end was trimmed by 5 bases and the J gene end by 3 bases; junction bases not matched to a gene: 10. The V gene's germline CDR1 is SEHNR and CDR2 FQNEAQ (reference sequence). CDR3 DNA: TGTGCCAGCAGCGATCAGGGCGGGACAGGGGACTACGAGCAGTACTTC. It is translated as CASSDQGGTGDYEQYF.

The V gene is TRBV6-6, the J gene TRBJ1-6; D gene unclear. V dropped 5 bases and J dropped 3 bases, with 11 bases sitting between them. Germline V gene data show CDR1 as MNHNY and CDR2 as SVGAGI (reference sequence). CDR3 length: 15 amino acids. In DNA, the CDR3 is TGTGCCAGCAGTCCGGACGGACTCTATAATTCACCCCTCCACTTT. Residues: CASSPDGLYNSPLHF.

This clonotype was counted a few times. This chain uses TRBV5-6 with TRBJ2-3, with no clear D. Trimming left V 4 bases short and J 10 bases short, with 13 bases between. Germline CDR1 SGHDT, CDR2 YYEEEE. There are 12 residues in the CDR3. The CDR3 nucleotides read TGTGCCAGCAGCCCGGGTCCGCGATCGCAGTATTTT. It yields the protein CASSPGPRSQYF.

This clonotype was recorded a few times. CDR3 sequence (DNA): TGTGCCAGCAGCAAAACGCGGGGGGTACCCAATCAGCCCCAGCATTTT. It encodes CASSKTRGVPNQPQHF. The chain employs TRBV21-1 and TRBJ1-5; the table calls TRBD1, which could not be checked here. TRBV21-1 is described as a pseudogene. The CDR3 is made up of 16 amino acids.

This clonotype was counted a few times. The chain employs TRBV6-5 and TRBJ2-3; D may correspond to TRBD1 or TRBD2 (6 bases each). This CDR3 has 13 amino acids. Germline lookup yields CDR1 MNHEY and CDR2 SVGAGI. V lost 2 bases to trimming and J lost 4 bases, with 7 bases between them. The CDR3 spells CASSYRGPDTQYF. The CDR3 region has the DNA TGTGCCAGCAGTTACCGGGGGCCAGATACGCAGTATTTT.

This clonotype was seen more than once but under ten times. The V gene is TRBV27, the J gene TRBJ2-1; D call uncertain. Between the trimmed V and J ends, which lost 1 base and 4 bases, there was a span of 11 bases. This CDR3 is built from 15 residues. CDR1 and CDR2 (germline): MNHEY, SMNVEV (reference sequence). CDR3 in amino acids: CASSLLVTAYNEQFF. DNA of the CDR3: TGTGCCAGCAGTTTATTGGTCACCGCGTACAATGAGCAGTTCTTC.

The chain has TRBV15 and TRBJ2-1; 9 positions match TRBD1. The CDR3 runs to 13 residues. Germline V CDR1 and CDR2: LNHNV, YYDKDF (reference sequence). Trimming cost V 3 bases and J 8 bases; bases outside gene matches: 2. The CDR3, as DNA: TGTGCCACCAGCAGGGACAGGGGCGATGAGCAGTTCTTC. Its protein is CATSRDRGDEQFF.

The DNA of the CDR3 is TGTGCCAGCAGGGATCGCCCCGGGACACTCGACCACAATGAGCAGTTCTTC. Its translation: CASRDRPGTLDHNEQFF. J is TRBJ2-1 and V is TRBV6-5, with D perhaps matching TRBD1 (6 bases). The germline gives CDR1 MNHEY, CDR2 SVGAGI. Deletions cut 6 bases from V and 5 bases from J, with 23 bases between. This CDR3 contains 17 residues.

In its sample, this clonotype was seen once. The genes are TRBV6-5 and TRBJ2-1, with D possibly TRBD1 on 6 matching bases. V lost 5 bases to trimming and J lost 10 bases, with 12 bases between them. The CDR3 runs to 12 residues. Germline V gene sequence: CDR1 MNHEY, CDR2 SVGAGI. The CDR3: CASSGGGFEQFF. The CDR3 DNA reads TGTGCCAGCAGTGGGGGCGGGTTCGAGCAGTTCTTC.

The genes are TRBV5-6 and TRBJ2-1; TRBD2 is a possible D gene (6 bases). The V gene's germline CDR1 is SGHDT and CDR2 YYEEEE. CDR3 length: 15 residues. The V gene lost 6 bases and the J gene lost 4 bases, with 17 bases spanning the gap. This CDR3 reads CASIDLGGLYNEQFF. CDR3 coding DNA: TGTGCCAGCATCGACTTGGGGGGATTATACAATGAGCAGTTCTTC.

The chain is built from TRBV4-1 and TRBJ2-4; no clear D gene. Germline V CDR1 and CDR2: MGHRA, YSYEKL. This CDR3 has 12 amino acids. Trimming cost V 3 bases and J 6 bases, with 6 bases left between them. The CDR3 DNA sequence: TGCGCCAGCAGCCACGACTTAAACATTCAGTACTTC. Protein: CASSHDLNIQYF.

The table lists this clonotype with a few counts. The V call is TRBV5-4, the J call TRBJ2-5; the D gene is possibly TRBD1 (5 bases). This CDR3 contains 11 residues. The germline V gene has CDR1 SGHNT and CDR2 YYREEE (reference sequence). Trimming shortened V by 4 bases and J by 7 bases, and 8 bases separated the two germline ends. In nucleotides, the CDR3 is TGTGCCAGCAGCCTTAGGGGGACCCAGTACTTC. This codes for CASSLRGTQYF. Variable domain in full (rest from reference TRBV5-4 and TRBJ2-5): ETGVTQSPTHLIKTRGQQVTLRCSSQSGHNTVSWYQQALGQGPQFIFQYYREEENGRGNFPPRFSGLQFPNYSSELNVNALELDDSALYLCASSLRGTQYFGPGTRLLVL.

The V gene is TRBV4-1, the J gene TRBJ1-1; D gene unclear. Trimming stripped 1 base from V and 1 base from J, with 16 bases between. The CDR3 covers 17 residues. Germline V gene sequence: CDR1 MGHRA, CDR2 YSYEKL. The CDR3 DNA follows: TGCGCCAGCAGCCAAGTCCCGAATGGCGAATCGAACACTGAAGCTTTCTTT. As protein: CASSQVPNGESNTEAFF.

V and J are TRBV10-3 and TRBJ2-7, with D uncertain. The CDR3 sequence is 12 residues long. The V end was cut by 6 bases, the J end by 2 bases, with 8 bases between. CDR1 and CDR2 from the germline V gene are ENHRY and SYGVKD. The CDR3 here is CAIRDPPYEQYV. In DNA, the CDR3 is TGTGCCATCAGAGACCCCCCCTACGAGCAGTACGTC.

The chain has TRBV6-5 and TRBJ2-1; tentatively, D is TRBD2 (6 bases). This CDR3 comprises 11 residues. The V end lost 6 bases, the J end lost 7 bases, and 7 bases lay between the germline ends. Germline V gene data show CDR1 as MNHEY and CDR2 as SVGAGI. CDR3 bases: TGTGCCAGCAGGGCGGGGAATGAGCAGTTCTTC. It specifies CASRAGNEQFF.

V and J are TRBV5-1 and TRBJ1-4; TRBD1 matches 10 bases. From germline, CDR1 is SGHRS and CDR2 YFSETQ. The CDR3 is 15 amino acids. With V trimmed by 4 bases and J by 6 bases, 6 bases remained unmatched. CDR3 residues: CASSPLGTGDEKLFF. In DNA, the CDR3 is TGCGCCAGCAGCCCCCTGGGGACAGGGGATGAAAAACTGTTTTTT.

This clonotype was counted a few times. J is TRBJ1-2 and V is TRBV4-1, with D maybe TRBD1 (6 bases). The V gene's germline CDR1 is MGHRA and CDR2 YSYEKL. This CDR3 is built from 15 residues. V dropped 5 bases and J dropped 5 bases, with 18 bases sitting between them. The CDR3, as DNA: TGCGCCAGCAGCGTTCGGGGGGGCCCTGAGTATGGCTACACCTTC. This codes for CASSVRGGPEYGYTF.

This chain uses TRBV6-5 with TRBJ2-1, with D unresolved. V dropped 2 bases and J dropped 8 bases, with 10 bases sitting between them. Germline-derived CDR1 and CDR2 are MNHEY and SVGAGI. The CDR3 is 13 residues long. The CDR3 sequence is CASSYNSWDEQFF. CDR3 nucleotides: TGTGCCAGCAGTTACAACTCGTGGGATGAGCAGTTCTTC.

This clonotype showed up just a few times. The J gene is TRBJ2-7, the V gene TRBV12-3 or TRBV12-4; no definite D call. The CDR3 is 15 amino acids. V was shortened by 6 bases and J by 3 bases, with 18 bases between the two germline ends. CDR3 sequence reads: CASSLPGSEFYEQYF. Here the CDR3 DNA reads TGTGCCAGCAGCCTCCCGGGTTCGGAGTTCTACGAGCAGTACTTC.

The table lists this clonotype with a few counts. V and J are TRBV4-3 and TRBJ1-5, with D hard to call. In germline, CDR1 is LGHNA, CDR2 YSLEER. The CDR3 is made up of 15 amino acids. Trimming took off 0 bases at V and 0 bases at J, with 6 bases between the two ends. The CDR3 DNA follows: TGCGCCAGCAGCCAAGATAGGAGTAGCAATCAGCCCCAGCATTTT. The encoded protein is CASSQDRSSNQPQHF.

The chain recombines TRBV12-3 or TRBV12-4 with TRBJ2-7; D is ambiguous. The CDR3 sequence is 13 residues long. V lost 7 bases to trimming and J lost 2 bases, with 12 bases between them. CDR3 in amino acids: CASTVEVTYEQYF. The DNA for the CDR3 is TGTGCCAGCACCGTCGAAGTAACCTACGAGCAGTACTTC.

The table lists this clonotype with a few counts. The chain combines TRBV20-1 with TRBJ2-7; no definite D call. The CDR3 loop spans 15 amino acids. V shed 3 bases and J shed 0 bases, with 15 bases lying between them. Germline loops: CDR1 DFQATT, CDR2 SNEGSKA (reference sequence). The CDR3 sequence is CSARKQNPGSYEQYF. The CDR3 DNA reads as TGCAGTGCTAGGAAACAGAACCCCGGCTCCTACGAGCAGTACTTC.

This chain uses TRBV6-5 with TRBJ1-2; no reliable D call. Per germline, CDR1 MNHEY and CDR2 SVGAGI. V was trimmed by 0 bases and J by 8 bases, leaving 16 bases between them. There are 15 residues in the CDR3. Written as DNA, the CDR3 is TGTGCCAGCAGTTACTCGACCGGGAGCCAGAGGGGCTACACCTTC. It is translated as CASSYSTGSQRGYTF.

Only a few counts were recorded for this clonotype. The CDR3 nucleotides read TGCGCCAGCAGCTTGTACAGGGCGGAGAATGAGCAGTTCTTC. Protein: CASSLYRAENEQFF. V gene TRBV5-1 combines with J gene TRBJ2-1, with D perhaps TRBD1 (6 bases). This CDR3 comprises 14 residues. The V and J ends lost 1 base and 7 bases respectively, with 12 bases between them. In germline, CDR1 is SGHRS, CDR2 YFSETQ.

The chain joins TRBV6-6 to TRBJ2-1; D might be TRBD1 or TRBD2, each matching 6 bases. CDR1 is MNHNY and CDR2 is SVGAGI in the germline V gene (reference sequence). The CDR3 runs to 19 residues. With 0 bases removed from V and 9 bases from J, the gap between germline ends came to 27 bases. CDR3 in DNA: TGTGCCAGCAGTTACTCGGGCCCCGAGAGTGGAGGGGGGTTCGGTGAGCAGTTCTTC. Residues: CASSYSGPESGGGFGEQFF.

The rearrangement links TRBV29-1 to TRBJ2-5, with 11 nucleotides matching TRBD2. The junction had 8 bases not matched to a gene; V was cut back by 7 bases and J by 1 base. Looked up from germline, CDR1 is SQVTM and CDR2 is ANQGSEA. This CDR3 is built from 15 residues. This CDR3 is CSGGGLAGGQETQYF. The DNA of the CDR3 is TGCAGCGGGGGTGGCCTAGCGGGGGGCCAAGAGACCCAGTACTTC. Full variable domain (remainder filled in from reference TRBV29-1 and TRBJ2-5): SAVISQKPSRDICQRGTSLTIQCQVDSQVTMMFWYRQQPGQSLTLIATANQGSEATYESGFVIDKFPISRPNLTFSTLTVSNMSPEDSSIYLCSGGGLAGGQETQYFGPGTRLLVL.

The chain joins TRBV6-6 to TRBJ1-6; the match to TRBD1 covers 7 bases. The CDR3 has 13 amino acids. Germline V CDR1 and CDR2: MNHNY, SVGAGI (reference sequence). J lost 13 bases, V lost 2 bases, and 5 bases had no gene match. The CDR3 reads CASSYTGAEPLHF. As DNA, the CDR3 is TGTGCCAGCAGTTACACAGGGGCTGAGCCCCTCCACTTT.

V and J are TRBV15 and TRBJ1-4, with a weak D call TRBD1 (5 bases). The V gene lost 5 bases and the J gene lost 3 bases, with 13 bases spanning the gap. The CDR3 extends over 15 amino acids. The V gene's germline CDR1 is LNHNV and CDR2 YYDKDF (reference sequence). The CDR3 loop reads CATSGETVSNEKLFF. As DNA, the CDR3 is TGTGCCACCAGCGGCGAGACAGTCTCTAATGAAAAACTGTTTTTT. The variable domain in full, with the rest retrieved from reference TRBV15 and TRBJ1-4, is DAMVIQNPRYQVTQFGKPVTLSCSQTLNHNVMYWYQQKSSQAPKLLFHYYDKDFNNEADTPDNFQSRRPNTSFCFLDIRSPGLGDTAMYLCATSGETVSNEKLFFGSGTQLSVL.

This clonotype was counted only a few times. V usage is TRBV7-6 and J usage is TRBJ1-1, with 7 bases lining up with TRBD1. The CDR3 is made up of 15 amino acids. V was pared by 4 bases and J by 4 bases, with 9 bases of the junction left unmatched. CDR1 SGHVS and CDR2 FNYEAQ come from the germline V gene. The CDR3 reads CASSWKTGPGTEAFF. The DNA for the CDR3 is TGTGCCAGCAGCTGGAAGACAGGGCCGGGCACTGAAGCTTTCTTT. The complete variable domain, with remaining parts taken from reference TRBV7-6 and TRBJ1-1, reads GAGVSQSPRYKVTKRGQDVALRCDPISGHVSLYWYRQALGQGPEFLTYFNYEAQQDKSGLPNDRFSAERPEGSISTLTIQRTEQRDSAMYRCASSWKTGPGTEAFFGQGTRLTVV.